The 5 T cell receptor beta chains given below trace back to one sample, sequenced in a study of blood T cells in healthy people across ages. A second roughly 6 to 11 cycle PCR used barcoded and J-beta primers. TCRdb itself ran the 5' RACE reads through MiXCR, one entry per CDR3 protein. This sample yields about 400,000 distinct CDR3 sequences, of which roughly half are seen a single time; 51% belongs to the top ten. Sequenced sample: blood. Receptor source: a man between 60 and 70 years old in good health.

This chain connects TRBV7-9 to TRBJ1-5; D is possibly TRBD1 (5 bases). Deletions cut 3 bases from V and 5 bases from J, with 23 bases between. This CDR3 comprises 18 residues. Germline CDR1 is SEHNR and CDR2 is FQNEAQ (reference sequence). The CDR3: CASSFQPVWGVVDQPQHF. CDR3 DNA: TGTGCCAGCAGCTTCCAACCGGTTTGGGGGGTGGTGGATCAGCCCCAGCATTTT.

This clonotype was observed many times. This rearrangement joins TRBV20-1 to TRBJ1-1; maybe TRBD1 (6 bases). This CDR3 has 12 amino acids. Germline CDR1 and CDR2: DFQATT and SNEGSKA (reference sequence). Trimming removed 6 bases at V and 4 bases at J, with 12 bases between. The DNA of the CDR3 is TGCAGTGCCCTGGGAGGGGGCACTGAAGCTTTCTTT. It specifies CSALGGGTEAFF.

This chain uses TRBV10-3 with TRBJ2-5, with TRBD1 matching 8 bases. CDR3 length equals 14 residues. CDR1 is ENHRY, CDR2 SYGVKD, per germline. V lost 6 bases and J lost 2; bases outside the gene matches: 5. The CDR3: CAISQGASQETQYF. DNA of the CDR3: TGTGCCATCAGCCAGGGGGCTTCTCAAGAGACCCAGTACTTC.

This clonotype was detected only a few times. Here the CDR3 reads CSAGGLAGGVTDTQYF. The DNA of the CDR3 is TGCAGTGCTGGGGGCCTAGCGGGGGGGGTCACAGATACGCAGTATTTT. The gene calls are TRBV20-1 and TRBJ2-3; 12 nucleotides align to TRBD2. The CDR3 sequence is 16 residues long. With V trimmed by 5 bases and J by 2 bases, 8 bases remained unmatched. CDR1 is DFQATT and CDR2 is SNEGSKA in the germline V gene (reference sequence).

This chain links TRBV4-3 with TRBJ2-3, with 8 positions matching TRBD2. Looked up from germline, CDR1 is LGHNA and CDR2 is YSLEER. The CDR3 totals 14 residues. V lost 4 bases to trimming and J lost 4 bases; unmatched junction nucleotides: 4. The chain's CDR3 is CASSRTSLSDTQYF. CDR3 DNA sequence: TGCGCCAGCAGCCGGACTAGCCTCTCAGATACGCAGTATTTT.